This entry describes one T cell receptor (beta chain). This sample stems from a study of blood T cell repertoires in COVID-19. Across the whole study: Collection of acute and convalescent COVID-19 samples took place in the United States, Italy and Spain. T cells, B-cell-depleted T cells, or PBMCs provided the cDNA or gDNA that served as material.

Study processing details: Reference gene primer amplification gave nucleated cell count estimates. Measured with immunoSEQ multiplex PCR; TCRdb has only the in-frame clones, and not every one. V, J and clone size were drawn from that table, and D and trimming were deduced from the DNA. The sample shows 150,000 to 200,000 clones, roughly nine tenths of them seen only once. The CDR3 is 14 amino acids. V gave up 5 bases and J gave up 8 bases, with 17 bases separating them. Germline V gene lookup returns CDR1 SGHTA and CDR2 FQGNSA. The sequencing sample was made of peripheral blood. The receptor's source is a man between 65 and 85 years old with acute or convalescent COVID-19. V and J are TRBV7-2 and TRBJ2-3; perhaps TRBD2 as D (5 bases). The CDR3 nucleotides are TGTGCCAGCAGCCCCACGACGAGGAGCGGTACGCAGTATTTT. Translation: CASSPTTRSGTQYF.